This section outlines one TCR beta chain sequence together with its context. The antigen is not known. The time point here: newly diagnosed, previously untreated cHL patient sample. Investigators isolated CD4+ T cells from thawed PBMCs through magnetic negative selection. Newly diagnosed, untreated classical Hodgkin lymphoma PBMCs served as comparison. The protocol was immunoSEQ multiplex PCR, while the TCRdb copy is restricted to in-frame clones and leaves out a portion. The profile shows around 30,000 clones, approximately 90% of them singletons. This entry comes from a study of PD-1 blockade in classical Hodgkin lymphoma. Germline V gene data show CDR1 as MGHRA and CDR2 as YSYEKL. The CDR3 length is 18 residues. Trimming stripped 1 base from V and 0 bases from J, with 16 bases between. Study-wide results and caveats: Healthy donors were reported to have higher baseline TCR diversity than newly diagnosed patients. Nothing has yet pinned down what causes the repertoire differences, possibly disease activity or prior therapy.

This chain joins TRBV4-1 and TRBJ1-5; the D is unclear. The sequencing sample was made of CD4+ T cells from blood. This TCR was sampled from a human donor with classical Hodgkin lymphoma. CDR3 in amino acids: CASSQVSRAGNSNQPQHF. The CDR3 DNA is TGCGCCAGCAGCCAAGTATCGAGGGCGGGGAATAGCAATCAGCCCCAGCATTTT.